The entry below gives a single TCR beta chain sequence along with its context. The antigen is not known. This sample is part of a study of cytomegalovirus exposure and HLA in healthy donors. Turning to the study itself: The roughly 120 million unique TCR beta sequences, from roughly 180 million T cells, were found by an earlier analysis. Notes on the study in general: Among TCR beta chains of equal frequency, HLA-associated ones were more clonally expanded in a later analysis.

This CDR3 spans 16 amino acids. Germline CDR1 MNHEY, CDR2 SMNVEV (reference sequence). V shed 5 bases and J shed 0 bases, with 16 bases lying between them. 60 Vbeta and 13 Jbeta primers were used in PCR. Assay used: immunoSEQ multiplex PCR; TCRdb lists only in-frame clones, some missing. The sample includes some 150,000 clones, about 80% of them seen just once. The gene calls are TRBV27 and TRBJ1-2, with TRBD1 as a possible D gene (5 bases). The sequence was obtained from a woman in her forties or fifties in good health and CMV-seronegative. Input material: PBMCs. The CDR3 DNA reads TGTGCCAGCAGTAAACAGGTTCCCGTGTCTAACTATGGCTACACCTTC. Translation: CASSKQVPVSNYGYTF.